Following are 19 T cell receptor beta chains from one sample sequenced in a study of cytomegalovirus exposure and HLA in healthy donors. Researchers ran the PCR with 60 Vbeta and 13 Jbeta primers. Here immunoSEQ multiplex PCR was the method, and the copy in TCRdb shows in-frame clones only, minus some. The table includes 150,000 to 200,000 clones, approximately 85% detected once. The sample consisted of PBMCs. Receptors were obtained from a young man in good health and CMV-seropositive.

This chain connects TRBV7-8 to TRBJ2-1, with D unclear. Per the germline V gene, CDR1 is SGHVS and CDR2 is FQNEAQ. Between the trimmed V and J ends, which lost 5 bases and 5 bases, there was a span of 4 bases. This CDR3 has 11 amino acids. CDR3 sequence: CASSVNNEQFF. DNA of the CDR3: TGTGCCAGCAGCGTCAACAATGAGCAGTTCTTC.

The CDR3 region has the DNA TGTGCCAGCAGCCCTGACCAGGACTCGGCGCAGTACTTC. Translated, it gives CASSPDQDSAQYF. V gene TRBV13 combines with J gene TRBJ2-5; a possible D gene is TRBD2 (5 bases). Germline CDR1 and CDR2: PRHDT and FYEKMQ (reference sequence). CDR3 size: 13 residues. Trimming removed 5 bases from V and 11 bases from J, with 18 bases in between.

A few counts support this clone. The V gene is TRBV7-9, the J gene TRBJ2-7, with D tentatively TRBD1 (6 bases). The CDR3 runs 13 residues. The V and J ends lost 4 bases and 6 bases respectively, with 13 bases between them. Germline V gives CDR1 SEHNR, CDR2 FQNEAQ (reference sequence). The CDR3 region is CASSWKAGAEQYF. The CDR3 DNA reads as TGTGCCAGCAGCTGGAAGGCAGGGGCCGAGCAGTACTTC.

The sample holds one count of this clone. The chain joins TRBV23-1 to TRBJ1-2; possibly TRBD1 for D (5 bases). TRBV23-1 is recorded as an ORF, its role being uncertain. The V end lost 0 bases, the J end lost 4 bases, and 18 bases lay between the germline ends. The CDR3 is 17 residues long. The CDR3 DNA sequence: TGCGCCAGCAGTCAATCTAATAGGGGTCGATCCTTCTATGGCTACACCTTC. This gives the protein CASSQSNRGRSFYGYTF.

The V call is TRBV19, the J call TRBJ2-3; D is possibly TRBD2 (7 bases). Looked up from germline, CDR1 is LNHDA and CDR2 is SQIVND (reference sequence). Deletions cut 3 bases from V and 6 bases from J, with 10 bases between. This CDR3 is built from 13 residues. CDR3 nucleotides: TGTGCCAGTAGTATGGGGGGGCTGGATACGCAGTATTTT. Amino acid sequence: CASSMGGLDTQYF. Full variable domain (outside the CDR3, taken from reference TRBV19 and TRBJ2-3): DGGITQSPKYLFRKEGQNVTLSCEQNLNHDAMYWYRQDPGQGLRLIYYSQIVNDFQKGDIAEGYSVSREKKESFPLTVTSAQKNPTAFYLCASSMGGLDTQYFGPGTRLTVL.

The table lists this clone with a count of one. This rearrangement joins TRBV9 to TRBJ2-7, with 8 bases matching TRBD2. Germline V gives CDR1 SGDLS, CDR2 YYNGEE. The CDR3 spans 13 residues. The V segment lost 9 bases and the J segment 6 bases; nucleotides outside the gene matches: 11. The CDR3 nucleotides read TGTGCCACCGGGGGGGCTGGCCCCTCCGAGCAGTACTTC. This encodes CATGGAGPSEQYF. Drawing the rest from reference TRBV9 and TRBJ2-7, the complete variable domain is DSGVTQTPKHLITATGQRVTLRCSPRSGDLSVYWYQQSLDQGLQFLIQYYNGEERAKGNILERFSAQQFPDLHSELNLSSLELGDSALYFCATGGAGPSEQYFGPGTRLTVT.

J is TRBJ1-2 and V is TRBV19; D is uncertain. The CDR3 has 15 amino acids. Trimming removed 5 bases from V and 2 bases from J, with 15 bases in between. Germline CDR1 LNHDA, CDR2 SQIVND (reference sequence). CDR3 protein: CASSLYWTGNYGYTF. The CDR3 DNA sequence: TGTGCCAGTAGTCTCTACTGGACGGGGAACTATGGCTACACCTTC.

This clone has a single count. The CDR3 is CASSVGDSLGRNTEAFF. CDR3 DNA sequence: TGCGCCAGCAGCGTCGGGGACAGTCTCGGCAGGAACACTGAAGCTTTCTTT. This chain joins TRBV5-1 and TRBJ1-1; 7 bases agree with TRBD1. Germline V CDR1 and CDR2: SGHRS, YFSETQ. J lost 1 base, V lost 4 bases, and 13 bases had no gene match. The CDR3 is made up of 17 amino acids.

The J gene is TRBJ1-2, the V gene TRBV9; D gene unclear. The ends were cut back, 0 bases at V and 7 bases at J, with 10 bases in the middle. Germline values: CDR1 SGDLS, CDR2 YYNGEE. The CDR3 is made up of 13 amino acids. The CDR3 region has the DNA TGTGCCAGCAGCGTAGCTATGAGTGCTGGCTACACCTTC. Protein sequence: CASSVAMSAGYTF.

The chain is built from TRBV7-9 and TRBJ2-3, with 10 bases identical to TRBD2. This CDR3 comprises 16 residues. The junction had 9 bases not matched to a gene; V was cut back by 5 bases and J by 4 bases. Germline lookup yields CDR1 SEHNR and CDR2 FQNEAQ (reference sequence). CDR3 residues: CASSLRSGGAADTQYF. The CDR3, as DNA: TGTGCCAGCAGCCTGAGGAGCGGGGGGGCAGCAGATACGCAGTATTTT.

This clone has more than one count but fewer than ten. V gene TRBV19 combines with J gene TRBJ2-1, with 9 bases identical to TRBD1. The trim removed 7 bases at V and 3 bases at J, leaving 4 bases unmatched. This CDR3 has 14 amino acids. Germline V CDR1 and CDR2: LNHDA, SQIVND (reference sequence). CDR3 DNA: TGTGCCAGTACCCACAGGGGGCTCTACAATGAGCAGTTCTTC. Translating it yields CASTHRGLYNEQFF.

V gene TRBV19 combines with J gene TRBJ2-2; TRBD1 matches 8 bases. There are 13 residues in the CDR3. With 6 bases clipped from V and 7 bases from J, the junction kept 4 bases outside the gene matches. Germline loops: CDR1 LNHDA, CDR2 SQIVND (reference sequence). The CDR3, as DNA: TGTGCCAGTAGCAAACAGGGGGTCGGGGAGCTGTTTTTT. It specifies CASSKQGVGELFF.

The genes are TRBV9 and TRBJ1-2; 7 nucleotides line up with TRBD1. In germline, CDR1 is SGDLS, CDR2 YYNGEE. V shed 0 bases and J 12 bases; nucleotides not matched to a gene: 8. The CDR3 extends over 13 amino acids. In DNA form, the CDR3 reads TGTGCCAGCAGCGTAGACTCAGGGGGGCTGGACACCTTC. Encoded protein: CASSVDSGGLDTF.

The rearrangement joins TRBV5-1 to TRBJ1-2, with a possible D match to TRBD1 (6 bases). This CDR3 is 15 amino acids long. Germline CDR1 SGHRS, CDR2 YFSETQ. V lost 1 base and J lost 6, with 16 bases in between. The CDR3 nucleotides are TGCGCCAGCAGCTTGTATACAGGGAGAAATGATGGCTACACCTTC. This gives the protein CASSLYTGRNDGYTF.

CDR3 coding DNA: TGTGCCATCACAGGTCACGGCGGGGGAGGGTACAATGAGCAGTTCTTC. Translating it yields CAITGHGGGGYNEQFF. The chain uses TRBV10-3 and TRBJ2-1, with TRBD2 matching over 7 bases. This CDR3 is 16 amino acids long. Trimming removed 7 bases from V and 4 bases from J; junction bases left unmatched: 13. Germline assignment: CDR1 ENHRY and CDR2 SYGVKD.

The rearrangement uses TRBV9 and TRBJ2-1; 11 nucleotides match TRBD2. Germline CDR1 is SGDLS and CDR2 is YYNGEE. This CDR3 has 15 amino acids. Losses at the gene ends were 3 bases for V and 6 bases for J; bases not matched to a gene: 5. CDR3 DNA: TGTGCCAGCAGCGCCGGGACTAGCGGCGGCAATGAGCAGTTCTTC. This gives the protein CASSAGTSGGNEQFF.

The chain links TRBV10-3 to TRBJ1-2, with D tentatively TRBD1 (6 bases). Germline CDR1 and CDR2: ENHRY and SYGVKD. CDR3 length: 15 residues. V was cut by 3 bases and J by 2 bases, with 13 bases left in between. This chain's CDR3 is CAISDLIGQNYGYTF. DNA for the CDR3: TGTGCCATCAGTGATTTAATTGGACAGAACTATGGCTACACCTTC.

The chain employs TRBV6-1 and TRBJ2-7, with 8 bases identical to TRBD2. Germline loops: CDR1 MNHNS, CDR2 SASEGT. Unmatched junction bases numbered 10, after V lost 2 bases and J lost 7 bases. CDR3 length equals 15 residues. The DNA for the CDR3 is TGTGCCAGCAGTGAAATCCGGTCGGGGGGGCGAGAGCAGTACTTC. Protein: CASSEIRSGGREQYF.

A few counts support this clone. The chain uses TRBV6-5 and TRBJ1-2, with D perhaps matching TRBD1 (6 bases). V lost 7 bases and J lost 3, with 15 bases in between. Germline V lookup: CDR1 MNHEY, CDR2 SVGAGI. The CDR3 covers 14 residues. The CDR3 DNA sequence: TGTGCCAGCAATAACGGACAGTCCGACTATGGCTACACCTTC. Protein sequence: CASNNGQSDYGYTF.